Presented here are 9 T cell receptor beta chains from one specimen sequenced in a study of Ad26.COV2.S vaccination and SARS-CoV-2 variants. Treatment: 15 to 20 received Ad26.COV2.S at low or high dose, single or two shots; several received placebo; per-sample allocation not given. Following the first vaccine or placebo injection, samples were taken on day 63. Assay: immunoSEQ multiplex PCR; the TCRdb copy retains only in-frame clones and omits some. The sample consists of 430,000 or so clones, 89% of them appearing once. The material sequenced was peripheral blood, taken in a trial of Ad26.COV2.S vaccine versus placebo. All receptors derive from a person between 18 and 60 years old who received the Ad26.COV2.S COVID-19 vaccine or a placebo.

The chain couples TRBV9 to TRBJ2-6; possible D gene TRBD1, 5 bases. V was shortened by 3 bases and J by 0 bases, with 13 bases between the two germline ends. The length of the CDR3 is 17 residues. CDR1 and CDR2 from the germline V gene are SGDLS and YYNGEE. The DNA for the CDR3 is TGTGCCAGCAGCGCCTACGACAGATACTCTGGGGCCAACGTCCTGACTTTC. It codes for CASSAYDRYSGANVLTF.

This chain joins TRBV4-3 and TRBJ2-3, with D possibly matching TRBD2 (6 bases). V was clipped by 1 base and J by 4 bases, with 15 bases between them. This CDR3 contains 16 residues. Germline CDR1 is LGHNA and CDR2 is YSLEER. The CDR3 protein is CASSQVNGGAPDTQYF. CDR3 DNA sequence: TGCGCCAGCAGCCAAGTGAACGGGGGAGCCCCAGATACGCAGTATTTT.

This sequence joins TRBV6-1 and TRBJ2-2; 7 positions match TRBD2. Germline loops: CDR1 MNHNS, CDR2 SASEGT. The trim removed 3 bases at V and 2 bases at J, leaving 9 bases unmatched. CDR3 length: 17 residues. The CDR3 region is CASSDSWREFNTGELFF. CDR3 bases: TGTGCCAGCAGTGATTCATGGCGGGAGTTTAACACCGGGGAGCTGTTTTTT.

This chain uses TRBV18 with TRBJ1-5; D call uncertain. The ends were cut back, 5 bases at V and 6 bases at J, with 17 bases in the middle. The CDR3 length is 15 residues. CDR1 is KGHSH and CDR2 is LQKENI in the germline V gene. CDR3 sequence: CASSAAAGSAQPQHF. The CDR3 region has the DNA TGTGCCAGCTCAGCGGCTGCGGGATCGGCTCAGCCCCAGCATTTT.

The CDR3 DNA sequence: TGCAGCGCTCCCTTGGGGGGGCTAAGTAGCGATGAGCAGTTCTTC. This codes for CSAPLGGLSSDEQFF. This sequence joins TRBV29-1 and TRBJ2-1; a possible D gene is TRBD2 (7 bases). Germline lookup yields CDR1 SQVTM and CDR2 ANQGSEA. Trimming removed 7 bases at V and 8 bases at J, with 24 bases between. The CDR3 runs to 15 residues.

The rearrangement links TRBV28 to TRBJ1-5; 7 bases agree with TRBD1. Trimming cost V 5 bases and J 1 base; bases outside gene matches: 5. Germline CDR1 reads MDHEN; CDR2 reads SYDVKM. This CDR3 is built from 15 residues. DNA for the CDR3: TGTGCCAGCAGTCTAGGGGGCAGGAGCAATCAGCCCCAGCATTTT. Its translation is CASSLGGRSNQPQHF.

The chain has TRBV27 and TRBJ1-5; a possible D gene is TRBD1 (5 bases). The CDR3 length is 14 residues. Looked up from germline, CDR1 is MNHEY and CDR2 is SMNVEV (reference sequence). Trimming cost V 6 bases and J 6 bases, with 15 bases left between them. CDR3 amino acids: CASSSGEGGQPQHF. The DNA of the CDR3 is TGTGCCAGCAGCTCGGGGGAAGGTGGTCAGCCCCAGCATTTT.

The gene calls are TRBV7-2 and TRBJ2-1; D is unclear. Germline-derived CDR1 and CDR2 are SGHTA and FQGNSA. Trimming left V 0 bases short and J 1 base short, with 7 bases between. The CDR3 has 15 amino acids. In DNA form, the CDR3 reads TGTGCCAGCAGCTTAGCATATGGATCCTACAATGAGCAGTTCTTC. It yields the protein CASSLAYGSYNEQFF.

This clone was seen just once. The chain recombines TRBV19 with TRBJ2-1, with 10 bases lining up with TRBD2. V lost 6 bases and J lost 6; bases outside the gene matches: 8. This CDR3 is built from 15 residues. Germline CDR1 is LNHDA and CDR2 is SQIVND (reference sequence). The CDR3 loop is CASRRLAGGPNEQFF. CDR3 nucleotide sequence: TGTGCCAGTAGAAGACTAGCGGGCGGACCCAATGAGCAGTTCTTC.